This TCR beta chain is from a study of T-cell memory formation after mild COVID-19. Study-wide results and caveats: A subset of responding clones appeared in pre-infection memory, suggesting cross-reactive memory joined.

With 3 bases removed from V and 9 bases from J, the gap between germline ends came to 21 bases. CDR3 length: 16 amino acids. Per germline, CDR1 MGHRA and CDR2 YSYEKL. Sample barcodes and UMIs were carried by the TCR alpha and TCR beta cDNA libraries that 5'RACE generated with constant-segment primers. TCRdb reprocessed the 5' RACE reads via MiXCR and lists one record per CDR3 protein. Here the sample spans hundreds of thousands of distinct CDR3 sequences, 23% being singletons. Worth noting for this clonotype: Its antigen is unidentified.

The material sequenced was PBMCs or a T cell subset sorted from them (not recorded which). The chain carries TRBV4-1 and TRBJ2-1; the D is unclear. This receptor was taken from an adult woman who had mild COVID-19 (a few samples of this study predate the infection). Cell type and time point are not known. This CDR3 reads CASSHPPDMIAGEQFF. The CDR3 region has the DNA TGCGCCAGCAGCCACCCCCCTGATATGATCGCTGGTGAGCAGTTCTTC.